This TCR beta chain was sequenced during a study of monozygotic twins with inflammatory bowel disease. The RNA usage for each TCR library was 3500 ng of total RNA. Using eight separate reactions per sample, the authors generated cDNA. TCRdb reanalyzed the 5' RACE reads, giving one entry per CDR3 protein sequence and no DNA. This table holds 150,000 to 200,000 distinct CDR3 sequences. The receptor comes from a human donor with ulcerative colitis or Crohn's disease, or a healthy co-twin of an affected twin (not recorded which). The sample comprised blood.

CDR3 region: CASSPTRTSSNEQFF. The genes are TRBV3-1 and TRBJ2-1; TCRdb names TRBD2, which stays unverified in the absence of DNA. CDR3 length equals 15 residues. Germline V gives CDR1 LGHDT, CDR2 YNNKEL (reference sequence).